This entry describes one TCR beta chain. Its target antigen remains unknown. No much larger clonotype is one base removed from it; base qualities were not supplied. The time point label, as the study defines it: baseline before first vaccination. Samples from vaccinated people were obtained from the UK trials COV001 and COV002, which included a single-blind randomized controlled phase 2/3 trial of AZD1222 (ChAdOx1 nCoV-19) in healthy adults. For TCRbeta chain sequencing, PBMC samples were collected from trial participants at day 0 and at day 28 after the second dose. The data stem from a study of T cell responses to AZD1222 COVID-19 vaccine listed by TCRdb under 2021. For the wider study: AZD1222 recipients given second doses at about 4 weeks or at about 12 weeks were pooled, since spike-specific TCR depth and breadth were not found to differ between the two schedules. A total of approximately 250 trial participants underwent TCR sequencing, of whom nearly 210 had received two doses of AZD1222 and some 25 had received two doses of the MenACWY control vaccine. Trial participants were enrolled by age into 18-55, 56-69 and 70-plus year subgroups, with about 150, 28 and 57 TCR-sequenced participants respectively.

The CDR3 regions of human TCRbeta chains were subjected to immunosequencing. The original pipeline was this. Repertoire TCRs were checked for matches against a reference library of SARS-CoV-2-specific TCRs that had been generated using the MIRA antigen-specificity platform. Breadth was defined as the fraction of unique TCRs that were SARS-CoV-2-associated. Depth was defined as the fraction of total T cells that were SARS-CoV-2-associated. Using the MIRA data, each spike-specific TCR was assigned both to the spike region to which the TCR was reactive and to a CD4 or CD8 class. Log10-transformed breadth and depth values were compared by one-way ANOVA with Sidak's multiple comparisons tests. As stored in TCRdb, this immuneACCESS dataset retains in-frame rearrangements with V and J assigned. A fraction of the clones does not appear; measured against another copy, unresolved V genes explain less than half of the discrepancy, and the remainder lacks a known reason. V and J calls plus clone size are reproduced from that table; the DNA served to infer D and trimming. The sample yields 95,000 to 150,000 clones; about 90% were counted once. The leading ten clones occupy roughly 5% of the sample.

What the authors observed across the whole study: Participants were mostly white British, with more females than males. The authors suggested clonal diversity may have been underestimated. CD4 TCRs associated with the vaccine covered the entire spike protein, and the dominant responses were in regions 160-218 and 743-854. Only five to seven AZD1222 recipients were SARS-CoV-2 seropositive at baseline, limiting conclusions about previously exposed vaccinees. Because no day 14 peak-response samples were available, the repertoires could be characterized only after the peak T cell response. The 56-69-year group was small, and its depth increase did not reach significance, likely because of low power. After two AZD1222 doses, both the breadth and the depth of spike-specific TCRs were significantly higher than at day 0 and than in MenACWY recipients. Nearly half of unique spike-specific TCRs reportedly recognized epitopes outside regions mutated in the B.1.351 and B.1.1.7 variants.

Trimming at the junction amounts to 7 bases on V and 7 bases on J, and the germline ends lie 17 bases apart. The CDR3 sequence holds 13 residues, the cysteine and phenylalanine included. The kept DNA is CDR3 alone, 39 bases in frame from the first base. CDR1 and CDR2 were assigned from the germline V gene (reference sequence) as MNHEY and SMNVEV. This sequence uses TRBV27 and TRBJ2-7; TRBD2 is a possible D gene, resting on 6 matching bases. This sequence originates from an adult in good health. This specimen consisted of peripheral blood, obtained on day 0 of AZD1222 vaccination. At the DNA level, the sequence is TGTGCCAGCACCCAAACGGAGGGAAGTGAGCAGTACTTC. Protein translation: CASTQTEGSEQYF.